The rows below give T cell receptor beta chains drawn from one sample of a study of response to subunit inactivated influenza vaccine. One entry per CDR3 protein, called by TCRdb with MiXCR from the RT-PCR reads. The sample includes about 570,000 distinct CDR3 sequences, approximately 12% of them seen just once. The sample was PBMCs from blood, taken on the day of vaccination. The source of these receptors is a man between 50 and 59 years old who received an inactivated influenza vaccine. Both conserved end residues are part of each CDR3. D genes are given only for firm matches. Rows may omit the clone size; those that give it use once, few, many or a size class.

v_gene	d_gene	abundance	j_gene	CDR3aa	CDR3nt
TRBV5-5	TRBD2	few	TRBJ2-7	CASSTYPGGNYEQYF	TGTGCCAGCAGCACCTATCCGGGGGGAAACTACGAGCAGTACTTC
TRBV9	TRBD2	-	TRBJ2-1	CASSASGTSANEQFF	TGTGCCAGCAGCGCCTCCGGGACTAGTGCGAATGAGCAGTTCTTC
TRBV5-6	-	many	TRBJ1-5	CASSRTGNQPQHF	TGTGCCAGCAGCAGGACAGGCAATCAGCCCCAGCATTTT
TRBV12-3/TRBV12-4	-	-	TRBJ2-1	CASSFGLASRNEQFF	TGTGCCAGCAGTTTTGGGCTAGCCTCGAGGAATGAGCAGTTCTTC
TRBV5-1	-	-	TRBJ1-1	CASSRVGGSEAFF	TGCGCCAGCAGCCGGGTCGGGGGGAGTGAAGCTTTCTTT
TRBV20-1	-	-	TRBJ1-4	CSARERDSEKLFF	TGCAGTGCTAGAGAGCGGGATTCTGAAAAACTGTTTTTT
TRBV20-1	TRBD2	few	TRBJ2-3	CSAGTSGVSDTQYF	TGCAGTGCTGGGACTAGCGGGGTCTCAGATACGCAGTATTTT
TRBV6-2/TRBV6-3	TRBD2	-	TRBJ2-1	CASSSRGDNEQFF	TGTGCCAGCAGTTCGCGGGGGGACAATGAGCAGTTCTTC
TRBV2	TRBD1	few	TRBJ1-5	CASSDIPGQGERSNQPQHF	TGTGCCAGCAGTGACATACCGGGACAGGGTGAGCGGAGCAATCAGCCCCAGCATTTT
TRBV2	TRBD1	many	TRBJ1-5	CASSADREGQPQHF	TGTGCCAGCAGCGCAGACAGGGAAGGACAGCCCCAGCATTTT
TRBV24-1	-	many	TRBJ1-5	CATSAGTQPQHF	TGTGCCACCAGCGCAGGGACTCAGCCCCAGCATTTT
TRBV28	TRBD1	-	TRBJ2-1	CASSSIGTGVNEQFF	TGTGCCAGCAGTTCTATTGGGACAGGGGTAAATGAGCAGTTCTTC
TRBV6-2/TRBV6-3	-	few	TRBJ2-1	CASSYPNEQFF	TGTGCCAGCAGTTACCCTAATGAGCAGTTCTTC
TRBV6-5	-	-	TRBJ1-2	CASSYSRGGYTF	TGTGCCAGCAGTTACAGCCGCGGGGGCTACACCTTC
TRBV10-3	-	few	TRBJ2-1	CAISEGQGLHNEQFF	TGTGCCATCAGTGAAGGGCAGGGACTTCACAATGAGCAGTTCTTC